The source of this T cell receptor (beta chain) is a study of T cell changes during pregnancy in multiple sclerosis. The ends were cut back, 4 bases at V and 3 bases at J, with 13 bases in the middle. Germline CDR1 is SEHNR and CDR2 is FQNEAQ (reference sequence). The CDR3 has 14 residues. Method: immunoSEQ multiplex PCR; TCRdb's copy keeps in-frame clones and lacks some. The table has about 40,000 clones, 90% to 95% seen once. The TCR was taken from a female donor with multiple sclerosis, enrolled in a pregnancy study. The specimen comprised CD8+ T cells from peripheral blood mononuclear cells, sampled before pregnancy. The chain uses TRBV7-9 and TRBJ2-7, with D unresolved. As DNA, the CDR3 is TGTGCCAGCAGCTCCCCGTCGCCTAACTACGAGCAGTACTTC. Protein product: CASSSPSPNYEQYF. Filled out from reference TRBV7-9 and TRBJ2-7, the complete variable domain reads DTGVSQNPRHKITKRGQNVTFRCDPISEHNRLYWYRQTLGQGPEFLTYFQNEAQLEKSRLLSDRFSAERPKGSFSTLEIQRTEQGDSAMYLCASSSPSPNYEQYFGPGTRLTVT.